This T cell receptor (beta chain) was found in a study of regulatory T cells in long-lasting Graves disease. TCR beta libraries were built with iRepertoire HTBI primers and Arm-PCR of CDR3 regions. From the multiplex PCR reads, TCRdb called clonotypes with MiXCR, one entry per CDR3 protein. The table has roughly 350,000 distinct CDR3 sequences, 16% seen once. Time point reported: newly diagnosed GD, antithyroid drugs for less than 3 months. PBMC RNA served as the TCR library source. CDR3 length equals 14 residues. Germline V gene data show CDR1 as MNHNS and CDR2 as SASEGT. Germline trimming cut 6 bases from V and 5 bases from J; bases unmatched to any gene: 9. Separately, the same data were catalogued under a study of T cells in Graves' hyperthyroidism and ophthalmopathy. From that report: First-round RT-PCR targeting the TCR CDR3 was performed with the HTBI primer set. Most expanded thyroid clonotypes above 0.001 also appeared in blood.

The J gene is TRBJ1-2, the V gene TRBV6-1; the match to TRBD1 covers 7 bases. The material sequenced was peripheral blood mononuclear cells (PBMCs), taken at new diagnosis, from a patient treated with antithyroid drugs. The sequence came from a woman between 18 and 30 years old with Graves disease. For the CDR3, the DNA is TGTGCCAGCAGCCTATCGGGACAGTCTTATGGCTACACCTTC. Protein: CASSLSGQSYGYTF.